The clone carrying this T cell receptor beta chain was counted only a few times. Its antigen is still unknown. Using immunoSEQ multiplex PCR, the repertoire was profiled, and TCRdb retains in-frame clones only, with some absent. The repertoire holds about 5,600 clones, roughly four fifths seen once, with 20% to 25% in the top ten. The sample originates from a study of T cell clonotyping in hematopoietic cell transplantation. After removal of 6 bases from V and 6 bases from J, the junction contained 7 bases not matched to a gene. This CDR3 is 13 amino acids long. CDR1 and CDR2 from the germline V gene are LNHDA and SQIVND (reference sequence). Blood collection times were about day -28 and days 30, 100, 180 posttransplant. Study-level findings and limits: Cells were unsorted, so CD4 and CD8 contributions were not separated. At the given depth, recipient repertoires were over 97% de novo clonotypes. Recipient TCR diversity dropped after transplant; expanded clonotypes rose from day 30 to 180.

The sequencing used peripheral blood mononuclear cells, collected 100 days after allogeneic stem cell transplant. This TCR was recovered from a male patient over 55 who had an allogeneic stem cell transplant, so T cells may come from the graft donor. Some clones in this sample may be carry-over from other donors' samples. V usage is TRBV19 and J usage is TRBJ1-2, with TRBD1 matching over 7 bases. CDR3 amino acids: CASSLETGDGYTF. The CDR3 region has the DNA TGTGCCAGTAGCCTGGAAACAGGGGATGGCTACACCTTC. Variable domain in full (rest from reference TRBV19 and TRBJ1-2): DGGITQSPKYLFRKEGQNVTLSCEQNLNHDAMYWYRQDPGQGLRLIYYSQIVNDFQKGDIAEGYSVSREKKESFPLTVTSAQKNPTAFYLCASSLETGDGYTFGSGTRLTVV.